The rows below give T cell receptor beta chains drawn from one sample of a study of T cell changes during pregnancy in multiple sclerosis. Repertoires were generated with immunoSEQ multiplex PCR, while TCRdb's copy carries only in-frame clones and drops some. The sample has 90,000 to 95,000 clones, 94% seen once. The material was peripheral blood, obtained in the third trimester of pregnancy. The receptors here all came from a female donor with multiple sclerosis, enrolled in a pregnancy study. Both conserved end residues are part of each CDR3. A D gene is named only where the DNA matches it firmly. Clone size, where shown, is once, few, many, or a class for clones that have expanded.

J | size | D | V | DNA | CDR3
TRBJ2-7 | - | TRBD1 | TRBV27 | TGTGCCAGCAGTGCCGGGACAGGGGTGTACGAGCAGTACTTC | CASSAGTGVYEQYF
TRBJ2-3 | - | - | TRBV6-4 | TGTGCCAGCAGCCCCTGGGCCACCAACACAGATACGCAGTATTTT | CASSPWATNTDTQYF
TRBJ2-1 | - | TRBD2 | TRBV2 | TGTGCCAGCAGTGAAACTAGCGGAAAACACAATGAGCAGTTCTTC | CASSETSGKHNEQFF
TRBJ1-5 | - | - | TRBV27 | TGTGCCAGCAGTTTACAGTGGGCCGTCGATCAGCCCCAGCATTTT | CASSLQWAVDQPQHF
TRBJ2-7 | - | - | TRBV7-8 | TGTGCCAGCAGCTTGAGGGGGAGAGGGGACGCCTACGAGCAGTACTTC | CASSLRGRGDAYEQYF
TRBJ2-6 | - | TRBD1 | TRBV19 | TGTGCCAGTAGTATTCACAGGGGGCCCGCAACTGGGGCCAACGTCCTGACTTTC | CASSIHRGPATGANVLTF
TRBJ2-7 | - | TRBD1 | TRBV28 | TGTGCCAGCTCTCCGAGGGGGACAGGGACGCCAAGAGCCGAGCAGTACTTC | CASSPRGTGTPRAEQYF
TRBJ1-2 | - | TRBD1 | TRBV5-6 | TGTGCCAGCAGCTTGAGGACAGGGGCCCTCGCGGGGTATGGCTACACCTTC | CASSLRTGALAGYGYTF
TRBJ1-4 | - | - | TRBV2 | TGTGCCAGCAGTGGGGGGCCCTTTAATGAAAAACTGTTTTTT | CASSGGPFNEKLFF
TRBJ1-2 | - | - | TRBV4-3 | TGCGCCAGCAGCCAAGAGTCTCGGGGAAACAAGGACTATGGCTACACCTTC | CASSQESRGNKDYGYTF
TRBJ2-7 | - | - | TRBV5-1 | TGCGCCAGCAGCTTGGCCTCTGGGCCCGAGCAGTACTTC | CASSLASGPEQYF
TRBJ2-2 | - | TRBD1 | TRBV2 | TGTGCCAGCAGCGGACAGGGGAGGAACACCGGGGAGCTGTTTTTT | CASSGQGRNTGELFF
TRBJ2-2 | - | - | TRBV14 | TGTGCCAGCGGGCTCTACACCGGGGAGCTGTTTTTT | CASGLYTGELFF
TRBJ2-6 | - | TRBD2 | TRBV30 | TGTGCCTGGAGAGCAGGGCCGGGACTAGCGCTCGGGGCCAACGTCCTGACTTTC | CAWRAGPGLALGANVLTF
TRBJ2-6 | - | - | TRBV7-8 | TGTGCCAGCAGCTTAGATCGGGCGGGCTCTGGGGCCAACGTCCTGACTTTC | CASSLDRAGSGANVLTF
TRBJ1-2 | - | - | TRBV28 | TGTGCCAGCAGTTTTCTTGTAGATTTCGGCTACACCTTC | CASSFLVDFGYTF
TRBJ1-5 | - | - | TRBV2 | TGTGCCAGCAGTGACATGGATGCGGGGTGGGGAAGCAATCAGCCCCAGCATTTT | CASSDMDAGWGSNQPQHF
TRBJ2-1 | once | TRBD2 | TRBV2 | TGTGCCAGCAGTGAACTAGCGGGGAACAATGAGCAGTTCTTC | CASSELAGNNEQFF
TRBJ2-7 | - | - | TRBV5-4 | TGTGCCAGCAGCTCGGGGTACGAGCAGTACTTC | CASSSGYEQYF
TRBJ2-1 | few | - | TRBV29-1 | TGCAGCGTCGGAGGGGGGTTGGCGGGAGTTTCGGATGAGCAGTTCTTC | CSVGGGLAGVSDEQFF
TRBJ2-5 | - | TRBD2 | TRBV18 | TGTGCCAGCTCATCAGCGGGAGGGTCGGGGGAGACCCAGTACTTC | CASSSAGGSGETQYF
TRBJ1-2 | - | - | TRBV28 | TGTGCCAGCAGTTTTCTAGACAGACCTGATGGCTACACCTTC | CASSFLDRPDGYTF
TRBJ2-2 | - | TRBD1 | TRBV28 | TGTGCCAGCAGTTTGTCCTCCAGGGGGTCGTCGAACACCGGGGAGCTGTTTTTT | CASSLSSRGSSNTGELFF
TRBJ2-7 | - | TRBD2 | TRBV19 | TGTGCCGCGGGAGGTAGGTGGGCCTACGAGCAGTACTTC | CAAGGRWAYEQYF
TRBJ1-1 | - | - | TRBV11-2 | TGTGCCAGCAGTCCCGGGACTTTCGTAAACACTGAAGCTTTCTTT | CASSPGTFVNTEAFF
TRBJ1-5 | once | TRBD1 | TRBV2 | TGTGCCAGTAAAGACCGGGACAGGGTGTTCAATCAGCCCCAGCATTTT | CASKDRDRVFNQPQHF
TRBJ1-1 | - | - | TRBV6-5 | TGTGCCAGCAGTTACTCGGTCGGGACACTTACCGAAGCTTTCTTT | CASSYSVGTLTEAFF
TRBJ2-1 | once | TRBD1 | TRBV7-2 | TGTGCCAGCAGCTTACTCAGGACAGGGGGCTACAATGAGCAGTTCTTC | CASSLLRTGGYNEQFF
TRBJ2-7 | - | - | TRBV9 | TGTGCCAGCAGCGTAGATGGGGGCCACGAGCAGTACTTC | CASSVDGGHEQYF
TRBJ2-1 | - | - | TRBV9 | TGTGCCAGCAGCGTAGCGGGGAACCTGGAGAACAATGAGCAGTTCTTC | CASSVAGNLENNEQFF
TRBJ2-7 | - | - | TRBV2 | TGTGCCAGCAGTACGCAGGGTATAGGATACGAGCAGTACTTC | CASSTQGIGYEQYF
TRBJ2-7 | - | - | TRBV15 | TGTGCCACCAGCAGAGGCGCCACTAGCTACAACGAGCAGTACTTC | CATSRGATSYNEQYF
TRBJ1-4 | - | - | TRBV29-1 | TGCAGCGGCGGGACTACTAATGAAAAACTGTTTTTT | CSGGTTNEKLFF
TRBJ2-1 | - | TRBD2 | TRBV19 | TGTGCCAGTAGTACCCCACCCAGGCTAGCGGGAGGATTAGGGTCCTACAATGAGCAGTTCTTC | CASSTPPRLAGGLGSYNEQFF
TRBJ1-1 | - | - | TRBV28 | TGTGCCGGGCCTCGGGGGGCAGGGATCACTGAAGCTTTCTTT | CAGPRGAGITEAFF
TRBJ1-3 | few | - | TRBV27 | TGTGCCAGCAGTCCCACTAACCCGGGAAACACCATATATTTT | CASSPTNPGNTIYF
TRBJ1-5 | few | - | TRBV6-4 | TGTGCCAGCACCACAGTGGGAGGGCCCCAGCATTTT | CASTTVGGPQHF
TRBJ2-1 | once | TRBD2 | TRBV6-5 | TGTGCCAGCAGTCGGACTAGCGGGATGGTCAATGAGCAGTTCTTC | CASSRTSGMVNEQFF
TRBJ2-7 | - | TRBD1 | TRBV6-1 | TGTGCCAGCAAACCGGGACAGGGCTACGAGCAGTACTTC | CASKPGQGYEQYF
TRBJ2-7 | - | TRBD1 | TRBV27 | TGTGCCAGCAGTTTATCCGGGACAGGGGGGAGGGCCGAGCAGTACTTC | CASSLSGTGGRAEQYF
TRBJ2-7 | - | TRBD2 | TRBV6-5 | TGTGCCAGCAGTCACTCGGGAGGATGGGCCTACGAGCAGTACTTC | CASSHSGGWAYEQYF
TRBJ1-3 | - | - | TRBV12-1 | TGTGCCAGTAAAAACACCATATATTTT | CASKNTIYF
TRBJ2-6 | - | - | TRBV2 | TGTGCCAGCAGTCCAGGGGATACTGGGGCCAACGTCCTGACTTTC | CASSPGDTGANVLTF
TRBJ2-7 | once | - | TRBV4-1 | TGCGCCAGCAGCCAAGATCAAGCGGGTTACTACGAGCAGTACTTC | CASSQDQAGYYEQYF
TRBJ2-2 | - | - | TRBV30 | TGTGCCTGGAGTGTAGGCACACAGACCGGGGAGCTGTTTTTT | CAWSVGTQTGELFF
TRBJ2-7 | - | TRBD1 | TRBV7-6 | TGTGCCAGCAGCTTTGACAGGGGGCTGCACGAGCAGTACTTC | CASSFDRGLHEQYF
TRBJ2-7 | - | - | TRBV6-5 | TGTGCCAGCAGTTCCGGAGCGGCCTCCTACGAGCAGTACTTC | CASSSGAASYEQYF
TRBJ2-5 | once | TRBD2 | TRBV19 | TGTGCCAGCCCCGGGACTAGCGGGAGGGCGGTTTTGGAGACCCAGTACTTC | CASPGTSGRAVLETQYF
TRBJ1-4 | - | - | TRBV29-1 | TGCAGCGTGACAGGAGTTAATGAAAAACTGTTTTTT | CSVTGVNEKLFF
TRBJ2-7 | - | TRBD2 | TRBV27 | TGTGCCAGCAGTCCGACTAGCGGGAGGGCCTACGAGCAGTACTTC | CASSPTSGRAYEQYF
TRBJ2-6 | once | TRBD1 | TRBV28 | TGTGCCAGCAGTTTTTTAGGGACAGGGTTTGATCCTGGGGCCAACGTCCTGACTTTC | CASSFLGTGFDPGANVLTF
TRBJ2-1 | - | TRBD2 | TRBV29-1 | TGCAGCGTTGAGGGTCTAGCGGGATCCCGGAGCTCCTACAATGAGCAGTTCTTC | CSVEGLAGSRSSYNEQFF
TRBJ2-7 | - | TRBD2 | TRBV4-2 | TGTGCCAGCAGCCAAGAAGCGGGAGCTTCCTACGAGCAGTACTTC | CASSQEAGASYEQYF
TRBJ1-3 | - | - | TRBV7-8 | TGTGCCAGCAGCTTAGATCGTGGGCTGAGCTCTGGAAACACCATATATTTT | CASSLDRGLSSGNTIYF
TRBJ1-1 | - | TRBD1 | TRBV11-2 | TGTGCCAGCAGAAAGAGGGGACAGGGGGACACTGAAGCTTTCTTT | CASRKRGQGDTEAFF
TRBJ2-3 | - | - | TRBV28 | TGTGCCAGCAGTTCCCCTCTAGCTCCCCCCCACAGATGGACGCAGTATTTT | CASSSPLAPPHRWTQYF
TRBJ2-7 | - | TRBD2 | TRBV7-6 | TGTGCCAGCAGCGCGGCAGCGGGAGGGCTCGACGAGCAGTACTTC | CASSAAAGGLDEQYF
TRBJ1-2 | - | TRBD1 | TRBV30 | TGTGCCTGGACAAGGGGGCCTAAGGGCTACACTTTC | CAWTRGPKGYTF
TRBJ2-7 | - | TRBD2 | TRBV7-2 | TGTGCCAGCAGCTCCGGAGGACGGACTAGCAGATTCTCCTACGAGCAGTACTTC | CASSSGGRTSRFSYEQYF
TRBJ2-7 | - | TRBD2 | TRBV18 | TGTGCCAGCTCACCACGGACTAGCGGGACATACGAGCAGTACTTC | CASSPRTSGTYEQYF